These T cell receptor beta chains were read from a single sample in a study of monozygotic twins with inflammatory bowel disease. TCRdb re-called the 5' RACE reads; one entry per CDR3 protein, DNA not given. This sample's clone table lists about 99,000 distinct CDR3 sequences. Sequencing input: blood. These receptor sequences come from a human donor with ulcerative colitis or Crohn's disease, or a healthy co-twin of an affected twin (not recorded which). Each CDR3 is given with its conserved first and last residue.

J gene,V gene,CDR3 protein
TRBJ2-2,TRBV20-1,CSASRTEAGELFF
TRBJ2-3,TRBV12-3/TRBV12-4,CASKNRDRATDTQYF
TRBJ1-6,TRBV25-1,CASSDGQLYNSPLHF
TRBJ1-3,TRBV12-3/TRBV12-4,CASSFSGKSGNTIYF
TRBJ2-5,TRBV4-3,CASSRMGEWETQYF
TRBJ2-5,TRBV7-2,CASSLFRESETQYF
TRBJ2-2,TRBV13,CASSLFGRNPLAGELFF
TRBJ2-7,TRBV5-1,CASSLAVGAYEQYF
TRBJ2-1,TRBV20-1,CSARWLAVNEQFF
TRBJ2-3,TRBV4-2,CASSQEASRIDTQYF
TRBJ2-5,TRBV7-8,CASSLEYQWEETQYF
TRBJ2-5,TRBV7-9,CASLRAGANQETQYF
TRBJ2-7,TRBV12-3/TRBV12-4,CATPRANYEQYF
TRBJ1-5,TRBV27,CASSLRDTNQPQHF
TRBJ2-2,TRBV25-1,CASSEQSAANTGELFF
TRBJ2-7,TRBV7-8,CASSFTYEQYF
TRBJ2-3,TRBV10-3,CAIRGVASGATQYF
TRBJ1-5,TRBV20-1,CSASTGENQPQHF
TRBJ2-6,TRBV19,CASSLVAGANVLTF
TRBJ1-2,TRBV27,CASSLEQNKRNYGYTF
TRBJ2-7,TRBV29-1,CSATESYEQYF
TRBJ1-5,TRBV6-1,CASSVDGFDQPQHF